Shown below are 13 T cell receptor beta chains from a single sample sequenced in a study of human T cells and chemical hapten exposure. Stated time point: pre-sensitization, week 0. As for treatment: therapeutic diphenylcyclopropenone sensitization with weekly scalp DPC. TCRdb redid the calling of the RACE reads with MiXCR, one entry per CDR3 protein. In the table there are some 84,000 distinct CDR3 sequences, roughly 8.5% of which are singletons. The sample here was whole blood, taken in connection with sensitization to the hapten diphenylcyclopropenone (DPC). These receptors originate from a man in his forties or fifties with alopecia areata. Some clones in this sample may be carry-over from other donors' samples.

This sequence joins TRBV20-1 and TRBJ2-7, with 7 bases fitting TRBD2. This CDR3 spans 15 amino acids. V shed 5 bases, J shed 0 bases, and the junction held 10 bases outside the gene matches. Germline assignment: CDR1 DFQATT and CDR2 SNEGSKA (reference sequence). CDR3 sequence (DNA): TGCAGTGCTCCACACCCGGGGGGAAGCTCCTACGAGCAGTACGTC. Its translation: CSAPHPGGSSYEQYV.

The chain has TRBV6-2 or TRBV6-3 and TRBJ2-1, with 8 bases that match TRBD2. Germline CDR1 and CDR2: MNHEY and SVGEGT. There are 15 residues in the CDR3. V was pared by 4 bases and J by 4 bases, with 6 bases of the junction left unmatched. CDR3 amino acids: CASSSLAGPYNEQFF. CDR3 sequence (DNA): TGTGCCAGCAGTTCCCTAGCGGGCCCTTACAATGAGCAGTTCTTC.

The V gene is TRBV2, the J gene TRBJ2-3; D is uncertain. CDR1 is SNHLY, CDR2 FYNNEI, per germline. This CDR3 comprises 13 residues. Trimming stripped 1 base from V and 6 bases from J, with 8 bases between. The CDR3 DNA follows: TGTGCCAGCAGTGAAGGCCAGACGGATACGCAGTATTTT. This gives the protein CASSEGQTDTQYF.

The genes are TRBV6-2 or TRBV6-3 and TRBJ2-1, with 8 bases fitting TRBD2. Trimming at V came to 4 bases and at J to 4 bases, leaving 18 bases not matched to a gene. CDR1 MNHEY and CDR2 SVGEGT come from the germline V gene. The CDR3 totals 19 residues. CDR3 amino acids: CASSSPREVIVVGYNEQFF. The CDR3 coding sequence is TGTGCCAGCAGTTCACCGCGGGAGGTAATCGTAGTGGGTTACAATGAGCAGTTCTTC.

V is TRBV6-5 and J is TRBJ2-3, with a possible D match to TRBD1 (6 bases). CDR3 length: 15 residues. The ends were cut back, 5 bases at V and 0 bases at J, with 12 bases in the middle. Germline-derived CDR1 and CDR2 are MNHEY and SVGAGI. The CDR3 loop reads CASSTRTESTDTQYF. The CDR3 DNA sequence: TGTGCCAGCAGTACCCGGACAGAGAGCACAGATACGCAGTATTTT.

For the CDR3, the DNA is TGTGCCAGCAGCTTACGCCGAGTCGGGAACACCGGGGAGCTGTTTTTT. The encoded protein is CASSLRRVGNTGELFF. The chain joins TRBV7-3 to TRBJ2-2; D uncertain. Germline assignment: CDR1 SGHTA and CDR2 FQGTGA. The CDR3 has 16 residues. Trimming took off 2 bases at V and 1 base at J, with 11 bases between the two ends.

The CDR3 nucleotides are TGTGCCAGCAGTTTTTACACTGAAGCTTTCTTT. It encodes CASSFYTEAFF. This chain links TRBV12-3 or TRBV12-4 with TRBJ1-1; unclear D gene. V was pared by 3 bases and J by 3 bases, with 2 bases between. This CDR3 has 11 amino acids.

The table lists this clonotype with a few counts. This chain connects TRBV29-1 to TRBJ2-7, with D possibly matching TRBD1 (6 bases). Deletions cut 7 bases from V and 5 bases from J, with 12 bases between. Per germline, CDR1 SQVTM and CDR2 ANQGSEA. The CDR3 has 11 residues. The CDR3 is CSAWDKNEQYV. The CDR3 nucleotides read TGCAGCGCCTGGGACAAGAACGAGCAGTACGTC.

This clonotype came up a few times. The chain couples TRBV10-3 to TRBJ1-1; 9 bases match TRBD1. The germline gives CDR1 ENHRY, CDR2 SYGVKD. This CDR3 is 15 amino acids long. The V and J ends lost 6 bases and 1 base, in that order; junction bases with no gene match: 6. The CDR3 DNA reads TGTGCCATCAGCCCTGGGACAGGGAAGAACACTGAAGCTTTCTTT. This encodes CAISPGTGKNTEAFF.

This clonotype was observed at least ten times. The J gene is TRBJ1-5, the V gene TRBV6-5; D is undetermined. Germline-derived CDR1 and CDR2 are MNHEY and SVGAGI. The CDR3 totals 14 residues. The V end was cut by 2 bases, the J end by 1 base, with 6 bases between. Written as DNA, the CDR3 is TGTGCCAGCAGTTACAAGAGAAGCAATCAGCCCCAGCATTTT. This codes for CASSYKRSNQPQHF.

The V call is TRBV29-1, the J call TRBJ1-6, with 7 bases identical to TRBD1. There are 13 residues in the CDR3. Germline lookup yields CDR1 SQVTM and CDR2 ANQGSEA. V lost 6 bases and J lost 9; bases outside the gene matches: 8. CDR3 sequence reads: CSVDTGEGSPLHF. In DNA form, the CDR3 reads TGCAGCGTAGATACAGGGGAGGGTTCACCCCTCCACTTT.

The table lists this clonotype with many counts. The CDR3 bases are TGTGCCAGCAGCTTAGCAATGGCTAGCGGGGCCGCTATCTACGAGCAGTACGTC. This sequence encodes CASSLAMASGAAIYEQYV. The chain recombines TRBV11-2 with TRBJ2-7, with 9 bases aligning to TRBD2. Trimming removed 1 base from V and 3 bases from J; junction bases left unmatched: 13. The germline gives CDR1 SGHAT, CDR2 FQNNGV. This CDR3 is 18 amino acids long.

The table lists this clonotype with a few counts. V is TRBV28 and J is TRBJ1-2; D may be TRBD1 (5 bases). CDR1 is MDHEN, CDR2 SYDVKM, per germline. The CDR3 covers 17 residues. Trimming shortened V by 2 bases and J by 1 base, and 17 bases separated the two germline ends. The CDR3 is CASSLGGNGRFNYGYTF. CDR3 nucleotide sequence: TGTGCCAGCAGTTTAGGGGGAAACGGACGGTTTAACTATGGCTACACCTTC.